The sequence of this T cell receptor (beta chain) was determined in a study of chemoradiotherapy in HPV16-positive cancers. In the study overall: Functional T-cell assays on a couple of HPV16-positive patients' cells defined candidate HPV-specific clones and common TCR motifs.

Trimming removed 0 bases at V and 2 bases at J, with 9 bases between. Per germline, CDR1 SGHRS and CDR2 YFSETQ. This CDR3 contains 14 residues. Libraries were prepared by immunoSEQ multiplex PCR; TCRdb keeps only in-frame clonotypes and omits some of them. The sample includes 30,000 to 35,000 clones, roughly 75% seen only once; the top ten take less than 5%. This receptor was obtained from a human donor with HPV-associated anogenital cancer. Here the sequenced sample was blood, taken from a patient who underwent chemoradiotherapy. This chain uses TRBV5-1 with TRBJ2-7; D is undetermined. The CDR3 is CASSLGDRAYEQYF. In DNA form, the CDR3 reads TGCGCCAGCAGCTTGGGTGACCGAGCCTACGAGCAGTACTTC. Together with reference TRBV5-1 and TRBJ2-7, the CDR3 gives the full variable domain: KAGVTQTPRYLIKTRGQQVTLSCSPISGHRSVSWYQQTPGQGLQFLFEYFSETQRNKGNFPGRFSGRQFSNSRSEMNVSTLELGDSALYLCASSLGDRAYEQYFGPGTRLTVT.